These T cell receptor beta chains were read from a single sample in a study of early T cells in non-severe SARS-CoV-2 infection. TCRdb passed the 5' RACE reads through MiXCR, listing each CDR3 protein once. The sample yields about 19,000 distinct CDR3 sequences, about 4% seen once. Sequencing was performed on whole blood. All receptors come from an adult who was a healthcare worker with PCR-confirmed SARS-CoV-2 infection or an uninfected control (not recorded which). Each CDR3 is given with its conserved first and last residue. A D gene is named only where the DNA matches it firmly. Clone size is not always given. Where it is, it says once, few, many or a class for expanded clones.

D gene,V gene,J gene,clone size,CDR3 protein,CDR3 DNA
.,TRBV29-1,TRBJ2-1,medium-sized,CSVEDLGVKFF,TGCAGCGTTGAAGATCTGGGAGTGAAGTTCTTC
TRBD2,TRBV7-8,TRBJ2-1,many,CASSSSGVGYNEQFF,TGTGCCAGCAGCTCTAGCGGGGTAGGGTACAATGAGCAGTTCTTC
TRBD1,TRBV6-5,TRBJ2-3,many,CASTLTGGKGTDTQYF,TGTGCCAGCACCCTGACAGGGGGCAAGGGGACAGATACGCAGTATTTT
.,TRBV13,TRBJ1-1,.,CASSFQGRGTEAFF,TGTGCCAGCAGCTTCCAGGGAAGGGGCACTGAAGCTTTCTTT
.,TRBV6-5,TRBJ1-2,many,CASNRGENYGYTF,TGTGCCAGCAATCGAGGGGAGAACTATGGCTACACCTTC
.,TRBV6-4,TRBJ2-1,medium-sized,CASSDRGGSYNEQFF,TGTGCCAGCAGTGACAGGGGGGGGTCCTACAATGAGCAGTTCTTC
TRBD1,TRBV20-1,TRBJ2-7,many,CSARRGTGSYEQYF,TGCAGTGCTAGAAGAGGGACAGGGTCCTACGAGCAGTACTTC
.,TRBV21-1,TRBJ1-2,many,CASSYAAGVNYGYTF,TGTGCCAGCAGCTATGCCGCAGGGGTTAACTATGGCTACACCTTC
.,TRBV7-2,TRBJ1-1,many,CASRNLLGRLNTDPFF,TGTGCCAGCAGGAACCTTCTAGGACGGCTGAACACTGACCCTTTCTTT
.,TRBV3-1,TRBJ1-5,medium-sized,CASSQDRNQPQHF,TGTGCCAGCAGCCAAGACAGAAATCAGCCCCAGCATTTT
.,TRBV7-6,TRBJ2-7,many,CASSAYRGSYEQYF,TGTGCCAGCAGCGCATATCGGGGCTCCTACGAGCAGTACTTC
.,TRBV7-6,TRBJ1-1,many,CASSFRGGTEAFF,TGTGCCAGCAGCTTCCGGGGCGGCACTGAAGCTTTCTTT
.,TRBV4-3,TRBJ2-3,medium-sized,CASSQEIGNPTDTQYF,TGCGCCAGCAGCCAAGAAATTGGGAACCCCACAGATACGCAGTATTTT
.,TRBV7-2,TRBJ2-1,many,CASRSSGGSYNEQFF,TGTGCCAGCAGGTCCAGCGGCGGCTCCTACAATGAGCAGTTCTTC
.,TRBV5-5,TRBJ1-5,many,CASSLSDSNQPQHF,TGTGCCAGCAGCTTGTCGGATAGCAATCAGCCCCAGCATTTT
.,TRBV6-2/TRBV6-3,TRBJ1-1,few,CASRDPRQGSREAFF,TGTGCCAGCCGAGACCCCCGCCAGGGGTCAAGGGAAGCTTTCTTT
TRBD2,TRBV11-2,TRBJ2-1,many,CASSLAPGLPYNEQFF,TGTGCCAGCAGCTTGGCGCCGGGACTACCTTACAATGAGCAGTTCTTC
TRBD1,TRBV27,TRBJ2-7,many,CASSTGTVPYEQYF,TGTGCCAGCAGTACCGGGACAGTCCCCTACGAGCAGTACTTC
.,TRBV11-2,TRBJ2-2,few,CASSLLLTGELFF,TGTGCCAGCAGCTTACTTCTGACCGGGGAGCTGTTTTTT
.,TRBV30,TRBJ1-3,many,CAWSLTTGNTIYF,TGTGCCTGGAGCCTCACGACTGGAAACACCATATATTTT
TRBD1,TRBV6-5,TRBJ1-6,many,CASSYSRRQGDSPLHF,TGTGCCAGCAGTTACTCTAGAAGACAGGGAGATTCACCCCTCCACTTT
TRBD2,TRBV7-2,TRBJ2-5,many,CASSSRGGAETQYF,TGTGCCAGCAGCTCCCGCGGGGGGGCAGAGACCCAGTACTTC
.,TRBV20-1,TRBJ2-7,few,CSASGGSSYEQYF,TGCAGTGCTAGCGGTGGGTCCTCCTACGAGCAGTACTTC
.,TRBV6-5,TRBJ2-6,many,CASSPPGSGANVLTF,TGTGCCAGTTCGCCCCCCGGGTCCGGGGCCAACGTCCTGACTTTC
.,TRBV5-1,TRBJ2-1,many,CASSPRTQNNEQFF,TGCGCCAGCAGCCCGCGGACACAAAATAATGAGCAGTTCTTC
TRBD1,TRBV3-1,TRBJ2-3,few,CASSQDRGFDTQYF,TGTGCCAGCAGCCAGGACAGGGGATTCGATACGCAGTATTTT
.,TRBV9,TRBJ2-7,many,CASSVGGQALEQYF,TGTGCCAGCAGCGTAGGGGGCCAAGCCCTCGAGCAGTACTTC
.,TRBV5-1,TRBJ2-1,many,CASSLGRAQMDEQFF,TGCGCCAGCAGCTTGGGTCGGGCCCAAATGGATGAGCAGTTCTTC